Described below is a single T cell receptor (beta chain) sequence and its context. Germline-derived CDR1 and CDR2 are DFQATT and SNEGSKA (reference sequence). With 0 bases removed from V and 6 bases from J, the gap between germline ends came to 11 bases. This CDR3 spans 13 amino acids. This entry is derived from a study of T-cell memory formation after mild COVID-19. Each CDR3 protein is one row after TCRdb ran MiXCR on the 5' RACE reads. The profile covers roughly 260,000 distinct CDR3 sequences, with roughly 17% appearing a single time and 3% to 4.5% taken by the ten largest. This TCR was recovered from a man between 18 and 29 years old who had mild COVID-19 (a few samples of this study predate the infection). Cell type and time point are not known. The sample was PBMCs or a T cell subset sorted from them (not recorded which). The chain is built from TRBV20-1 and TRBJ1-2, with D perhaps TRBD1 (5 bases). In nucleotides, the CDR3 is TGCAGTGCTAGAGAAAGCAGGGTACATGGCTACACCTTC. Its protein product is CSARESRVHGYTF.